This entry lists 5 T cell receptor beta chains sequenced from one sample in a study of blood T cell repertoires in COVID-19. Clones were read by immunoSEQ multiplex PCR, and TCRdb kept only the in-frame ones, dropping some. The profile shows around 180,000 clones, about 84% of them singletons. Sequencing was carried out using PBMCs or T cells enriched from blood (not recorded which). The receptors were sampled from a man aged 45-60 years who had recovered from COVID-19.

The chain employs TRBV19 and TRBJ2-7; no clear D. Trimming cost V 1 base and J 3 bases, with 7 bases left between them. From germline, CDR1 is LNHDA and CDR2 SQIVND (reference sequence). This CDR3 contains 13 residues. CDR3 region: CASSIGRFYEQYF. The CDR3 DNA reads TGTGCCAGTAGTATAGGGCGGTTCTACGAGCAGTACTTC.

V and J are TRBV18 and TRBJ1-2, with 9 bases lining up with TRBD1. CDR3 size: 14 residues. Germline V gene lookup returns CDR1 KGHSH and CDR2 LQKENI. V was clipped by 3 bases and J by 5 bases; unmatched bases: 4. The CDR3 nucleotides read TGTGCCAGCTCACCTGGGGGACAGGGATATGGCTACACCTTC. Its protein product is CASSPGGQGYGYTF.

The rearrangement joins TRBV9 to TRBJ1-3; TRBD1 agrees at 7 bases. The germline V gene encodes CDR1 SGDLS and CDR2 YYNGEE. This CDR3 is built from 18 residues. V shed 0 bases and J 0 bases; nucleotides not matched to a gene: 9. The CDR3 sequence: CASSVGTGALLSGNTIYF. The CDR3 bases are TGTGCCAGCAGCGTAGGAACAGGGGCCCTACTCTCTGGAAACACCATATATTTT. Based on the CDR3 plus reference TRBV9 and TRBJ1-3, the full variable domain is DSGVTQTPKHLITATGQRVTLRCSPRSGDLSVYWYQQSLDQGLQFLIQYYNGEERAKGNILERFSAQQFPDLHSELNLSSLELGDSALYFCASSVGTGALLSGNTIYFGEGSWLTVV.

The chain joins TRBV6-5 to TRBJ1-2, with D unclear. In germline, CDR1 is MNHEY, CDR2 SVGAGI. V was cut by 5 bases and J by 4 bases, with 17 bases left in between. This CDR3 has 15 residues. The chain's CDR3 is CASSRHPTAFYGYTF. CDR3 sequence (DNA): TGTGCCAGCAGTAGGCACCCCACAGCCTTCTATGGCTACACCTTC.

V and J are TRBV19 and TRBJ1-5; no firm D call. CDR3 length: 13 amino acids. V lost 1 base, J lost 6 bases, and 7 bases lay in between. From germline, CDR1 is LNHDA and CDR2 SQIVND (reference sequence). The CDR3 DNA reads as TGTGCCAGTAGTATAGGGGGAGCTCAGCCCCAGCATTTT. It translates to CASSIGGAQPQHF.